The rows below give T cell receptor beta chains drawn from one sample of a study of blood T cell repertoires in COVID-19. Some clones are missing from TCRdb's copy, which holds only in-frame ones; the method was immunoSEQ multiplex PCR. The table lists about 120,000 clones, roughly 70% of them singletons. The sequencing sample was made of peripheral blood. These receptor sequences come from a human donor with acute or convalescent COVID-19. The donor label of this sample is uncertain. CDR3s include the opening cysteine and the closing phenylalanine or tryptophan. The order of the fields is clone size, D gene, V gene, J gene, CDR3 DNA, CDR3 protein. The D gene is left open where the match is weak. The size field is filled for only some rows; it gives once, few, many or a size class.

>.|.|TRBV30|TRBJ2-3
TGTGCCGGACAGCCACTACGTGTGTTGGGTATAAATACGCAGTATTTT
CAGQPLRVLGINTQYF
>.|.|TRBV28|TRBJ2-7
TGTGCCAGCACGGCAGGGGCTATCTACGAGCAGTACTTC
CASTAGAIYEQYF
>.|TRBD1|TRBV6-2/TRBV6-3|TRBJ2-2
TGTGCCAGCAGTTACTCGAGGGACAGGGGGCCTTTGAACACCGGGGAGCTGTTTTTT
CASSYSRDRGPLNTGELFF
>.|.|TRBV19|TRBJ1-1
TGTGCCAGTATCAAGCGGGGCGCTTACACTGAAGCTTTCTTT
CASIKRGAYTEAFF
>.|TRBD2|TRBV19|TRBJ2-3
TGTGCCAGTAGCAGGCGGGGGGCAGCAGATACGCAGTATTTT
CASSRRGAADTQYF
>.|TRBD1|TRBV23-1|TRBJ1-1
TGCGCCAGAGACAGGGCGGTGACTGAAGCTTTCTTT
CARDRAVTEAFF
>.|.|TRBV28|TRBJ1-5
TGTGCCAGCAGTTTCCCGCGGGGGGGGAGGGTGGCTCAGCCCCAGCATTTT
CASSFPRGGRVAQPQHF
>.|TRBD1|TRBV6-5|TRBJ1-6
TGTGCCAGCAGGGACAGGGGGCGCCGGTCACCCCTCCACTTT
CASRDRGRRSPLHF
>.|.|TRBV7-2|TRBJ1-2
TGTGCCAGCAGCTTAGCGTACAGGTCCAACTATGGCTACACCTTC
CASSLAYRSNYGYTF
>.|.|TRBV4-1|TRBJ2-7
TGCGCCAGCAGCCATGCATGGGAGATTAACGAGCAGTACTTC
CASSHAWEINEQYF
>few|TRBD2|TRBV6-4|TRBJ2-3
TGTGCCAGCAGTGACTCTAGCGGGGGGGCCACAGATACGCAGTATTTT
CASSDSSGGATDTQYF
>.|.|TRBV7-8|TRBJ1-1
TGTGCCAGCAGAGCCGGGGGGGCCGGGATATCTTTCTTT
CASRAGGAGISFF
>.|.|TRBV6-6|TRBJ1-3
TGTGCCAGCAGTATACAGTCGTCTGGAAACACCATATATTTT
CASSIQSSGNTIYF
>.|.|TRBV28|TRBJ1-2
TGTGCCAGCATTTCAAACCGGGACATCTATGGCTACACCTTC
CASISNRDIYGYTF
>few|TRBD1|TRBV15|TRBJ2-7
TGTGCCACCAGCAGAGAAAGGGACAGGGAGCAGTACTTC
CATSRERDREQYF
>.|.|TRBV7-8|TRBJ1-1
TGTGCCAGCAGCTTACGAGGGTCGAACACTGAAGCTTTCTTT
CASSLRGSNTEAFF
>few|.|TRBV29-1|TRBJ2-1
TGCAGCGCCTCTCGGGCAGGGGCCTACAATGAGCAGTTCTTC
CSASRAGAYNEQFF
>.|.|TRBV6-2/TRBV6-3|TRBJ1-4
TGTGCCAGCAGCGACAGTTCATCAACTAATGAAAAACTGTTTTTT
CASSDSSSTNEKLFF
>.|.|TRBV5-1|TRBJ1-6
TGCGCCAGCAGGATGGACACTACACCCCTCCACTTT
CASRMDTTPLHF
>.|.|TRBV4-2|TRBJ1-4
TGTGCCAGCAGCCAAGATCTCCAGGGGAATGAAAAACTGTTTTTT
CASSQDLQGNEKLFF
>few|TRBD2|TRBV19|TRBJ2-2
TGTGCCAGTAGTATGCCGGGACTAGCGGGGGAGGTCGGGGAGCTGTTTTTT
CASSMPGLAGEVGELFF
>once|TRBD1|TRBV3-1/TRBV3-2|TRBJ2-5
TGTGCCAGCAGCCCAGGAGACAGGGCGGTAGAGACCCAGTACTTC
CASSPGDRAVETQYF
>.|TRBD2|TRBV13|TRBJ2-1
TGTGCCAGCAGCCAAGACGTAGCGGGCAAGCAGTTCTTC
CASSQDVAGKQFF
>once|.|TRBV5-5|TRBJ2-5
TGTGCCAGCAGCTTGGTTTCCGGGTTGGGTCAGTACTTC
CASSLVSGLGQYF